The TCR beta chain under discussion was sequenced for a study of blood T cell repertoires in COVID-19. The germline gives CDR1 KGHSH, CDR2 LQKENI. CDR3 length: 15 residues. V was clipped by 3 bases and J by 1 base, with 11 bases between them. Measured with immunoSEQ multiplex PCR; TCRdb has only the in-frame clones, and not every one. The top ten clones hold approximately 3.5% of a sample with under 130,000 clones, roughly 90% of them seen once. The receptor's source is a woman in her sixties with acute or convalescent COVID-19. V usage is TRBV18 and J usage is TRBJ2-3; D perhaps matches TRBD1 (6 bases). Sequenced material: peripheral blood. DNA for the CDR3: TGTGCCAGCTCACCGGACAGCAGGGGCACAGATACGCAGTATTTT. It translates to CASSPDSRGTDTQYF.